This T cell receptor beta chain was sequenced during a study of shared clonotypes between healthy human individuals. The CDR3 loop spans 19 amino acids. V was shortened by 2 bases and J by 0 bases, with 20 bases between the two germline ends. The germline V gene encodes CDR1 SGDLS and CDR2 YYNGEE. Sequencing used immunoSEQ multiplex PCR; TCRdb keeps in-frame clones, though not all of them. The sample has more than 2 million clones, about 93% seen once. Naive CD8 cells lacked CD45RO, underwent positive selection for CCR7 and left out terminally differentiated effector memory CD45RA+ cells. This receptor was taken from a young man in good health. Some clones in this sample may be carry-over from other donors' samples. Material: naive CD8+ T cells from PBMCs. The gene calls are TRBV9 and TRBJ2-2; the D gene could be TRBD1 or TRBD2 (5 bases each). CDR3 DNA sequence: TGTGCCAGCAGCGTCGAGGGGTCATGGTTGCTCGCGAACACCGGGGAGCTGTTTTTT. It yields the protein CASSVEGSWLLANTGELFF.